The clone carrying this T cell receptor beta chain occurred once. Its antigen is unknown. This CDR3 has 15 amino acids. Germline V gene data show CDR1 as LNHDA and CDR2 as SQIVND (reference sequence). The junction had 5 bases not matched to a gene; V was cut back by 4 bases and J by 4 bases. The sample originates from a study of persistence of HIV-infected CD4 T cells. Cells were stimulated with overlapping HIV-1 Gag 15-mer peptides. Sorting of responding CD4+ T cells relied on upregulated CD40 ligand together with CD69. The libraries were made with immunoSEQ version 4 in survey mode. The repertoire was sequenced with immunoSEQ multiplex PCR; TCRdb's copy has only in-frame clones and lacks some. In the table there are some 13,000 clones, over 65% of which are singletons.

The chain couples TRBV19 to TRBJ1-3, with TRBD1 identical over 9 bases. The clonotype originates from an adult man with HIV who was CMV-seropositive. Sequenced material: CD4+ T cells sorted from PBMCs after approximately 18-hour stimulation, taken from a patient who received antiretroviral therapy. DNA for the CDR3: TGTGCCAGTAGTACCGGACAGGGGCCGGGAAACACCATATATTTT. Residues: CASSTGQGPGNTIYF. Combining the CDR3 with reference TRBV19 and TRBJ1-3 gives the whole variable domain DGGITQSPKYLFRKEGQNVTLSCEQNLNHDAMYWYRQDPGQGLRLIYYSQIVNDFQKGDIAEGYSVSREKKESFPLTVTSAQKNPTAFYLCASSTGQGPGNTIYFGEGSWLTVV.